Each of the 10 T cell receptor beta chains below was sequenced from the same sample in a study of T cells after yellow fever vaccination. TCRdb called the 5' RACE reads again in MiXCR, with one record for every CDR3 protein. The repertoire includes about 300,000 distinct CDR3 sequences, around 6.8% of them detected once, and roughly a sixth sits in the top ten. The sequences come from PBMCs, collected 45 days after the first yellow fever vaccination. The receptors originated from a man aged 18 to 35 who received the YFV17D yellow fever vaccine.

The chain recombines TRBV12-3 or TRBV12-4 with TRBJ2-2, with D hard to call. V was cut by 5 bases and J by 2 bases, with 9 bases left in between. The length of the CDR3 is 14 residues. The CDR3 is CASSPSTNTGELFF. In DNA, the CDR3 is TGTGCCAGCAGTCCCTCGACCAACACCGGGGAGCTGTTTTTT.

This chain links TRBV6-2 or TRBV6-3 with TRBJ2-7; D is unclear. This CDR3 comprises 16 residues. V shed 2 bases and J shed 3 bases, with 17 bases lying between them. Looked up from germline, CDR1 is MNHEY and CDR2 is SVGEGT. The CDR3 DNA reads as TGTGCCAGCAGTTACGTATTACGCTTGGGGTTCTACGAGCAGTACGTC. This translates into CASSYVLRLGFYEQYV.

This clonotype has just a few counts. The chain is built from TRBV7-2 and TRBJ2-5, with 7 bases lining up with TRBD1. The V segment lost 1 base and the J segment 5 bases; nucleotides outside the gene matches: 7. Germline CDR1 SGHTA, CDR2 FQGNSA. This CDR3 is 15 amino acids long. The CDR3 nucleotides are TGTGCCAGCAGCTTAGGAAACAGGGGATGGGAGACCCAGTACTTC. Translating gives CASSLGNRGWETQYF.

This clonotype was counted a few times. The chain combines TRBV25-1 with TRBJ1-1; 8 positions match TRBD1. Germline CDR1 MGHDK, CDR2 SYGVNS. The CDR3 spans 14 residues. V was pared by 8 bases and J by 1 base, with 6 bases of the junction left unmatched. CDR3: CASRRQGPNTEAFF. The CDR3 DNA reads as TGTGCCAGCCGCAGACAGGGGCCGAACACTGAAGCTTTCTTT.

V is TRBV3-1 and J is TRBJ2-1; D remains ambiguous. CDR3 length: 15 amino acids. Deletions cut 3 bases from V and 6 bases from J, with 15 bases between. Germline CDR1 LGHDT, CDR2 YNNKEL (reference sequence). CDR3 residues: CASSQGSSNGNEQFF. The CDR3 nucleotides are TGTGCCAGCAGCCAGGGATCCTCAAATGGCAATGAGCAGTTCTTC.

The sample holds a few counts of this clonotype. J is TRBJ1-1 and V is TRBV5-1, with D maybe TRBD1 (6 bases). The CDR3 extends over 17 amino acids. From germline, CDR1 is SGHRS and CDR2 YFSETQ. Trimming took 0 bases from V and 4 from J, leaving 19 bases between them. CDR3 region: CASSLVAGARGGTEAFF. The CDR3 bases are TGCGCCAGCAGCTTGGTCGCAGGGGCGAGAGGAGGCACTGAAGCTTTCTTT.

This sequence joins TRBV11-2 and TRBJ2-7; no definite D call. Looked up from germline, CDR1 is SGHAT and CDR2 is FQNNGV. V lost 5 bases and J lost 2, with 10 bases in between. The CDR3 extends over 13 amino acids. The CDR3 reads CASSLRPTYEQYV. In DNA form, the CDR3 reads TGTGCCAGCAGCCTGCGCCCGACCTACGAGCAGTACGTC.

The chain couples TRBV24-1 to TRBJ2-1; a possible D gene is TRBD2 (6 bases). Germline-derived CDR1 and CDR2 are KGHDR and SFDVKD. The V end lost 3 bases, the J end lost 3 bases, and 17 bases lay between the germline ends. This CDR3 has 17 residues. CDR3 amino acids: CATSDHMGLPDYNEQFF. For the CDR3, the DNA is TGTGCCACCAGTGATCACATGGGACTCCCCGACTACAATGAGCAGTTCTTC.

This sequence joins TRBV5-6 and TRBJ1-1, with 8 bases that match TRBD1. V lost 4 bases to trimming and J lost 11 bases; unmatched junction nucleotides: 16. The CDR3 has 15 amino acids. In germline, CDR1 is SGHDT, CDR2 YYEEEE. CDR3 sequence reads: CASSPNPGQAQGAFF. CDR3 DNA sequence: TGTGCCAGCAGCCCAAATCCGGGACAGGCACAAGGGGCTTTCTTT.

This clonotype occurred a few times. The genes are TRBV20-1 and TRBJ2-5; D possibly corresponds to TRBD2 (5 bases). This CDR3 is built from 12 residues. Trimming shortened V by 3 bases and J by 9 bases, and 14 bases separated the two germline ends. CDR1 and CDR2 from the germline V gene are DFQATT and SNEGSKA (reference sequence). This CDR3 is CSARDSRIPQYF. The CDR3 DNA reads TGCAGTGCTAGGGACTCTCGGATACCCCAGTACTTC.